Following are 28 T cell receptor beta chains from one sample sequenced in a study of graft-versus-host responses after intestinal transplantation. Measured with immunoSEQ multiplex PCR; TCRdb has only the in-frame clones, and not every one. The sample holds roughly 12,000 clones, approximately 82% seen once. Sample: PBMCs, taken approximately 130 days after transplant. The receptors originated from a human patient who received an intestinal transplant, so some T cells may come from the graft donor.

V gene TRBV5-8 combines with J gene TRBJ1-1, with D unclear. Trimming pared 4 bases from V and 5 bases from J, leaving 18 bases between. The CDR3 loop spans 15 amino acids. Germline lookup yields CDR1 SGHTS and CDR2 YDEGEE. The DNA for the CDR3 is TGTGCCAGCAGCCAGAGGCAGGTCTTAATTACTGAAGCTTTCTTT. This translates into CASSQRQVLITEAFF. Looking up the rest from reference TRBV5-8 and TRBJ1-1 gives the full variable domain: EAGVTQSPTHLIKTRGQQATLRCSPISGHTSVYWYQQALGLGLQFLLWYDEGEERNRGNFPPRFSGRQFPNYSSELNVNALELEDSALYLCASSQRQVLITEAFFGQGTRLTVV.

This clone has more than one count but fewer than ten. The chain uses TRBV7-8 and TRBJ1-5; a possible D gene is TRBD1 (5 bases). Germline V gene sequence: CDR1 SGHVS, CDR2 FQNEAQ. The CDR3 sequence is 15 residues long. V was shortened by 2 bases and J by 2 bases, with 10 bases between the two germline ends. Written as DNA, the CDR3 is TGTGCCAGCAGCTTATTTTTGGGACGCAATCAGCCCCAGCATTTT. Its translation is CASSLFLGRNQPQHF.

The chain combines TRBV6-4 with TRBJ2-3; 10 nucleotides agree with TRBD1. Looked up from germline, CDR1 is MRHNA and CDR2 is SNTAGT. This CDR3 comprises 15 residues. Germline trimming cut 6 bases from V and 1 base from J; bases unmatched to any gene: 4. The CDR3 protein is CASSTGTGGTDTQYF. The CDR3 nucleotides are TGTGCCAGCAGCACCGGGACAGGGGGCACAGATACGCAGTATTTT.

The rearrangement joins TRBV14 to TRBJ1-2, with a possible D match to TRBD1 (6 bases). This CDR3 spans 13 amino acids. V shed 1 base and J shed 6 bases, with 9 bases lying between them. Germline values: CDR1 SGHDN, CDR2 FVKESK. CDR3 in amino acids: CASSQARGNGYTF. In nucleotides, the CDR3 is TGTGCCAGCAGCCAAGCCAGGGGCAATGGCTACACCTTC.

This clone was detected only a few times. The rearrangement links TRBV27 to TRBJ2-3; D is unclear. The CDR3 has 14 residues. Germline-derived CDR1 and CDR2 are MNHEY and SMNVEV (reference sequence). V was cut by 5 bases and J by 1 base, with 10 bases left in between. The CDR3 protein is CASSPAGRTDTQYF. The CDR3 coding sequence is TGTGCCAGCAGTCCCGCCGGTCGCACAGATACGCAGTATTTT.

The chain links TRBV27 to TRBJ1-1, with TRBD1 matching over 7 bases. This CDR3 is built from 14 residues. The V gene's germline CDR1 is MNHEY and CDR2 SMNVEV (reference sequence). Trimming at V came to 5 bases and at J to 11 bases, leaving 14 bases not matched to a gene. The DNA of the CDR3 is TGTGCCAGCAGTCACCCGACAGGGCGGGCGGTCGCTTTCTTT. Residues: CASSHPTGRAVAFF.

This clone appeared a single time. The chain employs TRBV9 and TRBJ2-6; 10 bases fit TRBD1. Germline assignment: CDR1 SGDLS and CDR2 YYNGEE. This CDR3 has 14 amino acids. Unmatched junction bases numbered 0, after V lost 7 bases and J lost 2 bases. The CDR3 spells CASGTGAGANVLTF. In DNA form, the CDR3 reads TGTGCCAGCGGGACAGGGGCTGGGGCCAACGTCCTGACTTTC.

CDR3 amino acids: CASRAGEGSYEQYF. CDR3 bases: TGTGCCAGCAGGGCGGGAGAAGGCTCCTACGAGCAGTACTTC. The chain has TRBV6-6 and TRBJ2-7; 7 bases map to TRBD2. The CDR3 loop spans 14 amino acids. Germline CDR1 and CDR2: MNHNY and SVGAGI (reference sequence). J lost 0 bases, V lost 6 bases, and 5 bases had no gene match.

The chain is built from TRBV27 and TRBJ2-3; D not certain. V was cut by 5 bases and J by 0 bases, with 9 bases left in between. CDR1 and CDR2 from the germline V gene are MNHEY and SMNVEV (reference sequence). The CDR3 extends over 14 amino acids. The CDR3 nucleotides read TGTGCCAGCAGTGTCCGAACTAGCACAGATACGCAGTATTTT. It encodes CASSVRTSTDTQYF.

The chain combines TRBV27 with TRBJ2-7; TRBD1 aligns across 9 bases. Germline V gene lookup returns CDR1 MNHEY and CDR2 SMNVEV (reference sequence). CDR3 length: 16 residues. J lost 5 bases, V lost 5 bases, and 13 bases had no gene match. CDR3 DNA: TGTGCCAGCAGTCCGAGGGGTGGGACAGGGCTTGACGAGCAGTACTTC. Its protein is CASSPRGGTGLDEQYF.

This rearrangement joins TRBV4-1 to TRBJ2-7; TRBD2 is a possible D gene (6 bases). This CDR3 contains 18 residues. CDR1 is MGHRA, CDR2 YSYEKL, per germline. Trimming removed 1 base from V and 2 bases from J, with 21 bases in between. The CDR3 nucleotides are TGCGCCAGCAGCCAAGTTTTTAGCGGCACCTCGAACGCCTACGAGCAGTACTTC. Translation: CASSQVFSGTSNAYEQYF.

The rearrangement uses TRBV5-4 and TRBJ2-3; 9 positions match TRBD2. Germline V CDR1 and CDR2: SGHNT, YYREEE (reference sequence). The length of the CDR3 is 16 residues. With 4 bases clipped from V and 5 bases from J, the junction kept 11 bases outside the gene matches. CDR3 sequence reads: CASSHSGSGIGDTQYF. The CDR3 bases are TGTGCCAGCAGCCATAGCGGGAGTGGTATAGGAGATACGCAGTATTTT.

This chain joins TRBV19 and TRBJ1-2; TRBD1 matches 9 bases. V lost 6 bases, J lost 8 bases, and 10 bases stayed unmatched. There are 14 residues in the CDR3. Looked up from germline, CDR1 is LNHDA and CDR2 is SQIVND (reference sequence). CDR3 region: CASSPTGGPRGYTF. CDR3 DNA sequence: TGTGCCAGTAGCCCCACAGGGGGCCCGCGCGGCTACACCTTC.

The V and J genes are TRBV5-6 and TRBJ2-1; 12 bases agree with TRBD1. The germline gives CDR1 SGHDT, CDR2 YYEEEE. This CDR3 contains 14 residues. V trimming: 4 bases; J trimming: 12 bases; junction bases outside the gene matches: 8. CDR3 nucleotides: TGTGCCAGCAGCACGGGGGACAGGGGGCTTTGGCAGTTCTTC. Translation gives CASSTGDRGLWQFF.

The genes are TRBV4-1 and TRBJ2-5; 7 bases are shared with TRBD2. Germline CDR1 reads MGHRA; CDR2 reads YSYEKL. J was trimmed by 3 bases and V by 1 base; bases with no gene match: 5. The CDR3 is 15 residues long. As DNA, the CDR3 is TGCGCCAGCAGCCAAGCCTGGGGGGGGGAAGAGACCCAGTACTTC. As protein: CASSQAWGGEETQYF.

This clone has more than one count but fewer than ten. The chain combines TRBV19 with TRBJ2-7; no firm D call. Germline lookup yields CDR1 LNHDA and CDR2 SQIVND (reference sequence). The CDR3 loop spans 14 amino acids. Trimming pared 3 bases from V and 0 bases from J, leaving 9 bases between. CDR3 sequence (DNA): TGTGCCAGTAGTATCACGGGCAGCTCCTACGAGCAGTACTTC. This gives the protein CASSITGSSYEQYF. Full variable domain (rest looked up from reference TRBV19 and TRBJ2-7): DGGITQSPKYLFRKEGQNVTLSCEQNLNHDAMYWYRQDPGQGLRLIYYSQIVNDFQKGDIAEGYSVSREKKESFPLTVTSAQKNPTAFYLCASSITGSSYEQYFGPGTRLTVT.

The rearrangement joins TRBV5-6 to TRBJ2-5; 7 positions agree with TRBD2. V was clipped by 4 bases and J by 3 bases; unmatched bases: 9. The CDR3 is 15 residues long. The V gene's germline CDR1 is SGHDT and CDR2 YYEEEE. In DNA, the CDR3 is TGTGCCAGCAGCCCCTTGGGTGCGGGGGAAGAGACCCAGTACTTC. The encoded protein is CASSPLGAGEETQYF.

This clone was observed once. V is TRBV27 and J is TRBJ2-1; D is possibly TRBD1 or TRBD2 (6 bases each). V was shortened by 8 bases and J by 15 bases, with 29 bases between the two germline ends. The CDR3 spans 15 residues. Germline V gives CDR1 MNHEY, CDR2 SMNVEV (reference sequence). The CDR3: CASGPGAPLAWRVFF. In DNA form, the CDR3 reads TGTGCCAGCGGCCCGGGGGCACCACTAGCTTGGCGGGTGTTCTTC.

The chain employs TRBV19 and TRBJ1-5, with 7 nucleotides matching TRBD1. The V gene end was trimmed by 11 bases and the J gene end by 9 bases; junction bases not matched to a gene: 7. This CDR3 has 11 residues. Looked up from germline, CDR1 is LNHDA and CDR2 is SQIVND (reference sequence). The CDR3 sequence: CAGGDSRPQHF. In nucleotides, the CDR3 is TGTGCCGGGGGGGACAGCCGGCCCCAGCATTTT.

The DNA for the CDR3 is TGTGCCAGCAGTCCAAGAATGGGGCAAGCTTTCTTT. Residues: CASSPRMGQAFF. The V and J genes are TRBV6-6 and TRBJ1-1, with TRBD1 as a possible D gene (5 bases). There are 12 residues in the CDR3. Germline V gives CDR1 MNHNY, CDR2 SVGAGI (reference sequence). V lost 5 bases and J 9 bases, leaving 13 bases between the germline ends.

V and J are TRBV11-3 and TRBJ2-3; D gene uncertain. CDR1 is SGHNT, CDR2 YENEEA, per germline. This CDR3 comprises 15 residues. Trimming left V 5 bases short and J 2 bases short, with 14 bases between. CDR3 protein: CASSPYPSDTDTQYF. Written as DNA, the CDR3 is TGTGCCAGCAGCCCCTATCCGTCTGACACAGATACGCAGTATTTT.

The CDR3 protein is CAWKQTSTSTDTQYF. CDR3 DNA sequence: TGTGCCTGGAAACAGACATCCACTAGCACAGATACGCAGTATTTT. The chain joins TRBV30 to TRBJ2-3, with D unclear. CDR3 length equals 15 residues. From germline, CDR1 is GTSNPN and CDR2 SVGIG (reference sequence). V lost 4 bases, J lost 0 bases, and 14 bases lay in between.

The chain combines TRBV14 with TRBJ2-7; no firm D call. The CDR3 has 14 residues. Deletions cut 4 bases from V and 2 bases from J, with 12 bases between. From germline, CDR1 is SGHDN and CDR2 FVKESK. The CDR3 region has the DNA TGTGCCAGCAGCCGGCAGGACGGCCCCTACGAGCAGTACTTC. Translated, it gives CASSRQDGPYEQYF.

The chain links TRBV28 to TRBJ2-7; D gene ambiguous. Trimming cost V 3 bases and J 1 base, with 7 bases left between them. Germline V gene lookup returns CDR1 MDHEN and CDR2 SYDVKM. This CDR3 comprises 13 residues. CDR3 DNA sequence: TGTGCCAGCAGTTTTGGCAGTTCCTACGAGCAGTACTTC. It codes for CASSFGSSYEQYF. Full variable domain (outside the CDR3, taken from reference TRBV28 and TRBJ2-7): DVKVTQSSRYLVKRTGEKVFLECVQDMDHENMFWYRQDPGLGLRLIYFSYDVKMKEKGDIPEGYSVSREKKERFSLILESASTNQTSMYLCASSFGSSYEQYFGPGTRLTVT.

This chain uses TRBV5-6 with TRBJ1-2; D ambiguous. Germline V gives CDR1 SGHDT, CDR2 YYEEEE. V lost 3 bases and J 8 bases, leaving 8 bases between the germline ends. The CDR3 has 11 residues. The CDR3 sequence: CASSSILGYTF. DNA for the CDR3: TGTGCCAGCAGCTCCATCCTGGGCTACACCTTC.

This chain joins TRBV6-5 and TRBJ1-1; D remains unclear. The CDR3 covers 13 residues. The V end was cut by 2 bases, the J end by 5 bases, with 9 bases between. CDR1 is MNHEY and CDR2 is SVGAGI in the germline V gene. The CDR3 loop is CASSYGGLTEAFF. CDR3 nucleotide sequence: TGTGCCAGCAGTTACGGAGGGTTAACTGAAGCTTTCTTT.

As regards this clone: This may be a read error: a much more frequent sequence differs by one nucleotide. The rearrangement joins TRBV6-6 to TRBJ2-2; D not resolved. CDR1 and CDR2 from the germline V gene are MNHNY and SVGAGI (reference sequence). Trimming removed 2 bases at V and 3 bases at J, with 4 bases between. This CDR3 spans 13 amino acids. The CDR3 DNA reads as TGTGCCAGCAGTTACAGGGACACCGGGGAGCTGTTTTTT. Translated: CASSYRDTGELFF.

CDR3 sequence reads: CASSSPRGEPGNTIYF. DNA of the CDR3: TGTGCCAGCAGCTCCCCCCGGGGGGAACCTGGAAACACCATATATTTT. The chain carries TRBV7-9 and TRBJ1-3; maybe TRBD1 (5 bases). From germline, CDR1 is SEHNR and CDR2 FQNEAQ (reference sequence). Trimming left V 4 bases short and J 2 bases short, with 15 bases between. This CDR3 is 16 amino acids long.